Listed below are T cell receptor beta chains from one sample, sequenced in a study of blood T cell repertoires in COVID-19. Assay: immunoSEQ multiplex PCR; the TCRdb copy retains only in-frame clones and omits some. In the table there are 65,000 to 75,000 clones, roughly 90% of which are singletons. Sequencing input: peripheral blood. Source of these receptors: a man aged 50 to 60 with acute or convalescent COVID-19. Both conserved end residues are part of each CDR3. A D gene is named only where the DNA matches it firmly. Not all rows give a size; the values are once, few, many and, for expanded clones, a class.

cdr3_nt cdr3_aa j_call d_call clone_size v_call
TGCGCCAGAGCGGGAGGGCAGGAACCAGATACGCAGTATTTT CARAGGQEPDTQYF TRBJ2-3 TRBD2 NA TRBV10-2
TGTGCCAGCAGCACTAACCCTGCCACAGGCTTCCCACAGAACACTGAAGCTTTCTTT CASSTNPATGFPQNTEAFF TRBJ1-1 NA NA TRBV7-6
TGTGCCAGCAGAAACGCCGGGAGCACTTTAAGTGAGCAGTTCTTC CASRNAGSTLSEQFF TRBJ2-1 NA NA TRBV6-5
TGTGCCAGCAGCTTCTCCGCGGGAGATACCGTTTACAATGAGCAGTTCTTC CASSFSAGDTVYNEQFF TRBJ2-1 TRBD2 NA TRBV5-4
TGTGCCAGCAGCCCCTGGGGACTAGCGGGGGGAGAGACCCAGTACTTC CASSPWGLAGGETQYF TRBJ2-5 TRBD2 NA TRBV7-9
TGTGCCAGCAGCTCCGGACAGGGCCGAAACTATGGCTACACCTTC CASSSGQGRNYGYTF TRBJ1-2 TRBD1 NA TRBV7-9
TGTGCCAGCAGCTTAATGATGGGGGCGGACGAGCAGTACTTC CASSLMMGADEQYF TRBJ2-7 NA NA TRBV11-2
TGCGCCAGCAGGTCCACTCCCGAAGGGGTCGGGGGAACAGATACGCAGTATTTT CASRSTPEGVGGTDTQYF TRBJ2-3 NA NA TRBV5-1
TGCAGCGCCAGGGTGCGTGGCACTGAAGCTTTCTTT CSARVRGTEAFF TRBJ1-1 NA NA TRBV29-1
TGTGCCAGCAGTTACTCGAGTGGACAGGGTAGCGAGACCCAGTACTTC CASSYSSGQGSETQYF TRBJ2-5 TRBD1 NA TRBV6-2/TRBV6-3
TGTGCCAGTAGTGCCAGGAACTATGGCTACACCTTC CASSARNYGYTF TRBJ1-2 NA once TRBV19
TGTGCCAGCAGCTTACGACAGTCCTACAATGAGCAGTTCTTC CASSLRQSYNEQFF TRBJ2-1 NA NA TRBV7-2
TGTGCCAGCAGCTCGGACAGGGGGCTAGATACGCAGTATTTT CASSSDRGLDTQYF TRBJ2-3 TRBD1 NA TRBV7-2
TGTGCCAGCAACTTACCAGGGCCCCATGGCTACACCTTC CASNLPGPHGYTF TRBJ1-2 NA NA TRBV28
TGTGCCAGCAGCTTAGCGCAGGGGACAGCAAATCAGCCCCAGCATTTT CASSLAQGTANQPQHF TRBJ1-5 TRBD1 few TRBV7-9
TGTGCCAGCTCACCACAGGGAGGGCCTCGGTCCTACAATGAGCAGTTCTTC CASSPQGGPRSYNEQFF TRBJ2-1 TRBD2 NA TRBV18
TGCGCCAGCAGCCACCTGGGAGGCGGCCCCAGGAACATTCAGTACTTC CASSHLGGGPRNIQYF TRBJ2-4 NA NA TRBV4-1
TGTGCCAGCAGCTATCTAAGCGGGAAAGGGGCAGAGACCCAGTACTTC CASSYLSGKGAETQYF TRBJ2-5 TRBD2 NA TRBV7-9
TGTGCCAGCAGTACAGGAAGCAATGAGCAGTTCTTC CASSTGSNEQFF TRBJ2-1 NA NA TRBV2
TGTGCCAGCAGCTTACTTGGGGAGGGAAATGAGCAGTTCTTC CASSLLGEGNEQFF TRBJ2-1 TRBD2 NA TRBV11-3
TGTGCCAGCAGCTTAGGCGAGTGGACTAGCGGCAATGAGCAGTTCTTC CASSLGEWTSGNEQFF TRBJ2-1 TRBD2 NA TRBV11-2
TGTGCCAGCAGCTTAGCCGGGACAGAATACACCTTC CASSLAGTEYTF TRBJ1-2 TRBD1 NA TRBV11-2
TGTGCCTGGAGATCCCCGGGACAGGGGGCGGGGGAGCAGTACTTC CAWRSPGQGAGEQYF TRBJ2-7 TRBD1 once TRBV30
TGCGCCAGCAGCTCGCAGGGGCCAGGGGGGAACTATGGCTACACCTTC CASSSQGPGGNYGYTF TRBJ1-2 TRBD1 NA TRBV5-1
TGTGCCAGCTTCCCGGGGGGATCTGGAAACACCATATATTTT CASFPGGSGNTIYF TRBJ1-3 NA NA TRBV18
TGTGCCAGCAGCAAAGTGGTGGCATCGAACACTGAAGCTTTCTTT CASSKVVASNTEAFF TRBJ1-1 NA NA TRBV21-1
TGTGCCAGCACCCAAGAGGGCAATCAGCCCCAGCATTTT CASTQEGNQPQHF TRBJ1-5 NA NA TRBV28
TGCGCCAGCAGCTTGGGGGACAGGGAGGGAGCAGGAGATTCACCCCTCCACTTT CASSLGDREGAGDSPLHF TRBJ1-6 TRBD1 NA TRBV5-1
TGCGCCAGCAGCCCTACAGGGGTGAGTGGAAACACCATATATTTT CASSPTGVSGNTIYF TRBJ1-3 TRBD1 NA TRBV5-1
TGTGCCAGCAGTTTCCGGTACAATGAGCAGTTCTTC CASSFRYNEQFF TRBJ2-1 NA NA TRBV27
TGCGCCAGCAGCTTGGATAGGGGATTCGGCGGGGAGCTGTTTTTT CASSLDRGFGGELFF TRBJ2-2 NA NA TRBV5-1
TGTGCCAGCAGCGGTAGCGGGAGCTACAATGAGCAGTTCTTC CASSGSGSYNEQFF TRBJ2-1 TRBD2 once TRBV6-5
TGTGCCAGCAGTGATCGGGGGGGGCAGAATCAGCCCCAGCATTTT CASSDRGGQNQPQHF TRBJ1-5 NA NA TRBV2
TGTGCCAGTAGTATGGGTGCGGCAGGGCAGAACACTGAAGCTTTCTTT CASSMGAAGQNTEAFF TRBJ1-1 NA NA TRBV19
TGTGCCAGCAGCTTAGCGGAGGGCAGTTCCGGAAACACCATATATTTT CASSLAEGSSGNTIYF TRBJ1-3 NA NA TRBV7-9
TGTGCCAGCACACTACAGGGGAGTATTGGCAATCAGCCCCAGCATTTT CASTLQGSIGNQPQHF TRBJ1-5 TRBD1 NA TRBV19